The present entry profiles one T cell receptor (beta chain) with its context. This receptor's antigen is unknown. No base quality information exists; no much larger clone differs at one position. TCR CDR3 regions were amplified from genomic DNA by multiplex PCR using the deep immunoSEQ assay. Extracted genomic DNA from each cell subset was spread evenly across all wells of several immunoSEQ 96-well plates, with each plate serving as a replicate. For sorted subsets, around 200 ng genomic DNA, equal to approximately 30,000 T cell genomes, was loaded into each replicate PCR. The purified libraries were quantified using a Qubit 3.0 fluorometer, sized with a Bioanalyzer 2100, and then quantified again using the KAPA Library Quantification kit. Every immunoSEQ 96-well plate was sequenced on a dedicated single-read 150-cycle Illumina NextSeq 550 flow cell. Processing in the source paper ran as follows. The immunoSEQ output contained only junctional sequences without quality scores, so filtering could not match that applied to full-length reads. To assign V/J genes and CDR3, sequences were annotated against IMGT germline references using PyIR, a Python wrapper for IgBLAST v1.9. Reads with weak V/J assignments (E-value above 1e-6), missing CDR3, stop codons, out-of-frame junctions, or ambiguous translated residues were removed. A V3J clonotype was defined by an identical inferred V gene, J gene, and CDR3 amino acid sequence. To compute the percentage overlap between repertoires, the number of shared unique clonotypes was divided by the size of the smaller repertoire. Richness of each repertoire was evaluated using RTK rarefaction, the Chao1 estimator, and Recon v2.1 estimates of unobserved clonotypes. For all TCRbeta clonotypes obtained by the gDNA method from a few donors, generation probabilities were computed with OLGA. The source is immuneACCESS, and TCRdb retained only in-frame sequences with V and J called. Part of the clones is not carried over; for the studies checked, unresolved V genes explain less than half of this, and the remainder is unexplained. That table is the source of V, J and clone size, and D and trimming were worked out from the DNA. The sample table records roughly 650,000 clones; around 97% of these occur just once. The ten largest make up approximately 0.057% of the sample.

The data were obtained in a study of shared clonotypes between healthy human individuals (dated by TCRdb to 2018 to 2020). General notes on the study: A couple of women and a few men aged 18 to 49 years were included in the cohort. Each donor's leukapheresis produced roughly between about 0.8 and 8.9 billion PBMCs. Different laboratories and diverse techniques were used to prepare libraries and sequence TCR repertoires, to increase sequencing depth and limit assay-specific biases. To estimate repertoire size and how much clonotype sharing occurs between individuals, the study deeply sequenced the blood TCR repertoires of five healthy adults. For each donor, CD4 naive and CD4 memory were each run on three plates, CD8 naive on two plates, and CD8 memory on one plate. Study-level results and caveats: The small number of donors limited the genetic and exposure-history diversity represented. Compared with non-shared clonotypes, the clonotypes found in all four sorted-subset donors had higher generation probabilities. Sampling was restricted to blood, and TCR repertoires in tissue are likely to differ from TCR repertoires in blood. Pairwise subsampling indicated that sequencing depth was expected to affect the degree of clonotype sharing among donors. Estimated clonotype richness was generally larger for naive than for memory subsets. Rarefaction of sorted-subset datasets indicated incomplete sequencing despite the large sequencing depth. Across a few donors, about 5.2% of naive CD4, roughly 3.8% of naive CD8, about 2.3% of memory CD4, and approximately 0.42% of memory CD8 clonotypes were shared.

The donors were healthy, HIV-negative adults with no recently reported acute infections or vaccinations. Every donor was a Caucasian adult residing in Nashville, Tennessee, USA. CD4+ T cells were enriched by magnetic negative selection, after which naive cells were positively selected on CD45RA and the negative fraction was taken as the memory subset. Blood was obtained by leukapheresis, after which PBMCs were separated by Ficoll-Histopaque density gradient centrifugation and cryopreserved in liquid nitrogen vapor phase. Analytical flow cytometry was used to check the purity and quantity of every magnetically sorted T cell population. Each sorted fraction had its genomic DNA isolated and then quantified by UV absorbance on a Nanodrop 2000c. In the germline V gene, CDR1 corresponds to SGHAT and CDR2 to FQNNGV. From its cysteine to its phenylalanine, the CDR3 spans 15 amino acids. Solely the CDR3 DNA is kept, with 45 bases framed from the first base.

The rearranged segments are TRBV11-2 and TRBJ2-5; TRBD2 agrees with 7 junctional bases. The DNA end is more similar to TRBJ2-7, so the J call may be wrong. This TCR came from a woman under 40 in good health. The specimen was naive CD4+ T cells sorted from blood. The sample's cell subset or site label, in plain terms: CD45RA+ positively selected. The DNA sequence is TGTGCCAGCAGCTTGGGCGGGGGTATGGCCTACGAGCAGTACTTC. This is translated as CASSLGGGMAYEQYF.